The clone carrying this TCR beta chain has just a few counts. Its antigen remains unknown. This record comes from a study of post-analysis software for immune sequencing data. For the study at large: As for disease course, relapsing-remitting, secondary progressive and progressive-relapsing multiple sclerosis were all included. Study observations and caveats: Normalized Chao1 diversity in multiple sclerosis patients fell significantly below that of controls. The authors found that F measure strongly co-clustered same-batch samples. TRBV segments more frequent in patients than in controls numbered several and included TRBV5-6, TRBV5-1 and TRBV20-1.

This CDR3 comprises 16 residues. The germline gives CDR1 SGHTA, CDR2 FQGTGA. The germline V and J ends were trimmed by 6 bases and 8 bases, with 25 bases remaining between them. Incorporated into the TCR beta cDNA libraries were unique molecular identifiers, which served to reduce PCR and sequencing biases. MiXCR, applied by TCRdb to the PCR reads, yields one record per CDR3 protein. This sample yields roughly 160,000 distinct CDR3 sequences, of which 30% to 45% are seen a single time; under 30% belongs to the top ten. Source: blood, taken after autologous hematopoietic stem cell transplantation. The genes are TRBV7-3 and TRBJ2-5; tentative D call: TRBD2 (6 bases). The sequence came from a girl between 10 and 17 years old with multiple sclerosis. CDR3 sequence (DNA): TGTGCCAGCAGACAACCTAGCGTTATACCAGGGAGAACCCAGTACTTC. It encodes CASRQPSVIPGRTQYF.